A selection of T cell receptor beta chains follows, all from one sample in a study of blood T cell repertoires in COVID-19. TCRdb's table, derived via immunoSEQ multiplex PCR, lists solely in-frame clones and lacks some. The sample has tens of thousands of clones; 70% to 90% are singletons. The specimen was peripheral blood. These receptor sequences come from a man between 65 and 85 years old with active or convalescent COVID-19. CDR3s include the opening cysteine and the closing phenylalanine or tryptophan. A D gene is named only where the DNA matches it firmly. The listing skips clone size in some rows; elsewhere it reads once, few, many or a size class.

v_call	clone_size	cdr3_length	d_call	j_call	cdr3_aa	cdr3_nt
TRBV19	few	14	NA	TRBJ2-2	CASSRLENTGELFF	TGTGCCAGTAGTAGACTAGAAAACACCGGGGAGCTGTTTTTT
TRBV7-2	NA	14	TRBD1	TRBJ2-5	CASRRDRWQETQYF	TGTGCCAGCAGGCGGGACAGGTGGCAAGAGACCCAGTACTTC
TRBV18	NA	13	NA	TRBJ1-5	CASSTGSNQPQHF	TGTGCCAGCTCAACAGGTAGCAATCAGCCCCAGCATTTT
TRBV2	NA	13	NA	TRBJ1-2	CASSNGQLRGYTF	TGTGCCAGCAGCAATGGCCAATTGCGGGGCTACACCTTC
TRBV24-1	NA	13	NA	TRBJ1-1	CATSTESNTEAFF	TGTGCCACCAGTACGGAGTCGAACACTGAAGCTTTCTTT
TRBV9	once	13	NA	TRBJ1-6	CASSSRQTSPLHF	TGTGCCAGCAGCTCCCGACAGACTTCACCCCTCCACTTT
TRBV28	NA	15	TRBD1	TRBJ2-7	CASRGSGTGHYEQYF	TGTGCCAGCAGGGGTTCCGGGACAGGGCACTACGAGCAGTACTTC
TRBV30	NA	15	NA	TRBJ2-6	CAWSVGVTGANVLTF	TGTGCCTGGAGTGTCGGAGTTACTGGGGCCAACGTCCTGACTTTC
TRBV3-1/TRBV3-2	NA	17	TRBD1	TRBJ2-2	CASSLGTGGRSTGELFF	TGTGCCAGCAGCCTGGGGACAGGGGGCAGGAGCACCGGGGAGCTGTTTTTT
TRBV7-2	NA	12	NA	TRBJ2-2	CASSNQGGELFF	TGTGCCAGCAGCAACCAGGGGGGGGAGCTGTTTTTT
TRBV3-1/TRBV3-2	NA	13	NA	TRBJ2-2	CASSQGSAGELFF	TGTGCCAGCAGCCAAGGATCAGCCGGGGAGCTGTTTTTT
TRBV7-2	once	13	NA	TRBJ1-3	CASSLRSGNTIYF	TGTGCCAGCAGCTTAAGGAGTGGAAACACCATATATTTT
TRBV5-1	NA	14	TRBD1	TRBJ1-2	CASSDRGGSYGYTF	TGCGCCAGCAGTGACAGGGGAGGAAGTTATGGCTACACCTTC
TRBV30	NA	14	NA	TRBJ1-2	CAWSVGGTDYGYTF	TGTGCCTGGAGCGTCGGGGGGACGGACTATGGCTACACCTTC
TRBV12-3/TRBV12-4	NA	12	TRBD2	TRBJ2-1	CASSAGEISQFF	TGTGCCAGCAGCGCGGGGGAAATCTCGCAGTTCTTC
TRBV5-1	NA	19	TRBD2	TRBJ2-1	CASSFDPAGSGGQNNEQFF	TGCGCCAGCAGCTTTGACCCCGCAGGCAGCGGGGGGCAAAACAATGAGCAGTTCTTC
TRBV27	NA	17	NA	TRBJ1-1	CASSPLLFTTPGTEAFF	TGTGCCAGCAGCCCCCTTCTTTTCACCACCCCGGGGACTGAAGCTTTCTTT
TRBV29-1	NA	13	TRBD1	TRBJ1-1	CSVPWTGKTEAFF	TGCAGCGTTCCCTGGACAGGGAAGACTGAAGCTTTCTTT
TRBV6-4	once	15	TRBD2	TRBJ2-1	CASGLAGSRGHEQFF	TGTGCCAGCGGACTAGCGGGCTCCCGGGGCCATGAGCAGTTCTTC
TRBV4-1	NA	15	TRBD2	TRBJ2-7	CASSQERGVAGAQYF	TGCGCCAGCAGCCAAGAAAGAGGGGTAGCGGGGGCCCAGTACTTC
TRBV4-2	NA	15	TRBD1	TRBJ1-2	CASSPRGQGAYGYTF	TGTGCCAGCAGCCCCCGGGGGCAGGGGGCCTATGGCTACACCTTC
TRBV19	NA	14	NA	TRBJ2-7	CASSTAGEGYEQYF	TGTGCCAGTAGTACCGCAGGGGAGGGATACGAGCAGTACTTC
TRBV11-2	NA	15	TRBD2	TRBJ2-7	CASSLDRGGISEQYF	TGTGCCAGCAGCTTAGATCGGGGAGGGATCTCCGAGCAGTACTTC
TRBV2	NA	16	NA	TRBJ2-5	CASRIPGHRDQETQYF	TGTGCCAGCAGGATACCGGGCCACAGGGACCAAGAGACCCAGTACTTC
TRBV7-9	NA	15	TRBD1	TRBJ2-2	CASSYGTGGLGELFF	TGTGCCAGCAGCTACGGGACAGGGGGATTGGGGGAGCTGTTTTTT
TRBV15	NA	18	NA	TRBJ2-1	CATSTHGPRGSSYNEQFF	TGTGCCACCAGCACCCACGGACCCAGGGGCAGCTCCTACAATGAGCAGTTCTTC
TRBV7-9	NA	16	TRBD2	TRBJ2-5	CASRQIAGGSQETQYF	TGTGCCAGCAGGCAAATAGCGGGGGGCAGCCAAGAGACCCAGTACTTC
TRBV11-3	NA	15	TRBD2	TRBJ2-1	CASSLEGLAGNEQFF	TGTGCCAGCAGCTTAGAGGGGCTAGCGGGCAATGAGCAGTTCTTC
TRBV5-1	NA	16	TRBD2	TRBJ2-3	CASSKGTSGGTDTQYF	TGCGCCAGCAGCAAAGGGACTAGCGGTGGCACAGATACGCAGTATTTT